Below, one TCR beta chain is given with its context. No antigen is known for it. Nothing much larger sits one base from this clone, and base qualities are not available. This sample is part of a study of T cells in Graves' hyperthyroidism and ophthalmopathy (dated by TCRdb to between 2018 and 2021). Regarding the complete study: Peripheral blood was collected at initial diagnosis, before any treatment. After sampling, hyperthyroidism patients received methimazole starting at 30 mg daily, and ophthalmopathy patients received high-dose intravenous methylprednisolone. The approximately 100 discovery patients were randomly divided into training and test sets at a 7:3 ratio. The paper describes TCR Vbeta CDR3 sequencing of some 130 peripheral blood samples, made up of approximately 40 ophthalmopathy patients, some 80 hyperthyroidism patients and about 17 progressor patients. In addition, the study compared T-cell repertoires in thyroid tissue and in blood from a handful of Graves' hyperthyroidism patients. To identify TCR V-J signatures that set the groups apart, the researchers used a discovery cohort of roughly 100 patients, made up of 43 with Graves' ophthalmopathy and about 55 with stable Graves' hyperthyroidism. Prospective prediction of ophthalmopathy was tested in an independent validation cohort of fewer than 20 hyperthyroidism patients and some 17 patients who later progressed to ophthalmopathy. Here is what the overall study found, with its caveats: Most expanded thyroid clonotypes (frequency above 0.001) were also detected in blood, a finding suggesting that blood repertoires may reflect thyroid immune responses. Sample size was not statistically predetermined, and blinding of investigators to group allocation was not performed. A 13 V-J signature model separated ophthalmopathy from stable hyperthyroidism, with approximately 86% sensitivity and just under 84% specificity in cross-validation and 80%/75% in testing. During validation, the model predicted progression to ophthalmopathy a median of roughly six months ahead of onset, with around 71% sensitivity and roughly 72% specificity.

The TCR beta CDR3 regions were amplified from the RNA transcripts. For the first round of RT-PCR on the TCR CDR3, the HTBI primer set was used together with the Qiagen OneStep RT-PCR kit. Libraries were constructed in a second round of multiplex PCR, after which size selection and purification were carried out. Sequencing of the libraries was done on an Illumina HiSeq2000 using paired-end 100 bp reads. The paper's data handling went like this. SOAPnuke was used to process the raw data, removing reads that contained adapters or uncalled bases, had a mean Phred below 15, or lacked an exact match to the constant primer or identifier. COPE v1.2.5 was used to merge the high-quality paired reads, and each unique nucleotide sequence was defined as a clonotype. MiTCR v1.1 was used to align the clonotypes against IMGT TRBV, TRBD and TRBJ reference segments. Analysis was restricted to V-J combinations with a frequency above 0.0001, which covered 99.2% of repertoires. The TCS score was defined as the ratio of F50 (clonal expansion) to E x V (chaos), calculated using BLOSUM62-based TCRdist between CDR3 peptides within each V-J. Welch's t-statistics and random forest reduced roughly 540 V-J features to about 12, which were used in a naive Bayes classifier (R e1071). The raw public reads went through TCRdb reprocessing: fastp at Q25, MiXCR clone calling, in-frame beta chains kept. Rows are unified per CDR3 protein, each entry keeping the most common DNA and genes. V and J calls and clone size were set by TCRdb, not the authors. A total of some 720,000 distinct CDR3 sequences appear in this sample, about 16% of them only once. Of the sample, around 8% is held by the ten largest clones.

Stable Graves' hyperthyroidism was defined as the absence of progression to ophthalmopathy over 18 months of follow-up. Hyperthyroidism patients were newly diagnosed, with disease duration under 2 months, and aged 18 to 65 years. Patients with uncontrolled infections, other autoimmune diseases, pregnancy or lactation were excluded. Diagnoses relied on clinical symptoms, serum thyroxine and TRAb, thyroid ultrasound and orbital computed tomography. PBMCs were isolated from 10 ml of fresh peripheral blood by Ficoll-Paque density gradient centrifugation. Trizol reagent was used to extract total RNA, and RNA quality was then checked on an Agilent 2100 Bioanalyzer. What was sequenced was blood. The receptor's source is a man aged 18 to 30 with Graves' hyperthyroidism.

The CDR3 region: CASSGRQGSEAFF. Read as DNA, the sequence is TGTGCCAGCAGTGGGAGGCAGGGCAGTGAAGCTTTCTTT. The chain uses TRBV28 and TRBJ1-1; TRBD1 could be the D gene, as 5 bases match. The V and J ends are trimmed by 5 bases and 7 bases, leaving 14 bases between them. Via the germline V gene, CDR1 is MDHEN and CDR2 SYDVKM. Including cysteine and phenylalanine, the CDR3 has 13 amino acids. CDR3 DNA only is kept here, 39 bases in frame from base 1.